A single sample gave rise to the 9 T cell receptor beta chains below, sequenced in a study of CD8 T cells in Susac syndrome. About 0.5 to 1 ug RNA was reverse transcribed with random hexamers. From the immunoSEQ multiplex PCR reads, TCRdb called clonotypes with MiXCR, one entry per CDR3 protein. The table shows around 150,000 distinct CDR3 sequences, with 90% to 97% occurring only once. Sequenced input: CD4+ T cells from PBMCs. The receptors derive from a human donor with Susac syndrome.

This chain joins TRBV7-2 and TRBJ1-2, with TRBD1 matching 9 bases. The CDR3 consists of 15 residues. The V gene's germline CDR1 is SGHTA and CDR2 FQGNSA. The V and J ends lost 4 bases and 8 bases, in that order; junction bases with no gene match: 11. CDR3 amino acids: CASSSWDRDVNGYTF. CDR3 nucleotides: TGTGCCAGCAGCTCCTGGGACAGGGATGTGAACGGCTACACCTTC.

This sequence joins TRBV5-1 and TRBJ2-7; TRBD1 matches 7 bases. CDR1 and CDR2 from the germline V gene are SGHRS and YFSETQ. After removal of 1 base from V and 3 bases from J, the junction contained 4 bases not matched to a gene. The CDR3 totals 14 residues. The CDR3: CASSLRGQLYEQYF. The CDR3 coding sequence is TGCGCCAGCAGCTTGAGGGGACAGCTCTACGAGCAGTACTTC.

The rearrangement uses TRBV5-1 and TRBJ2-3, with D possibly TRBD2 on 5 matching bases. Trimming removed 2 bases from V and 2 bases from J, with 9 bases in between. This CDR3 contains 14 residues. Germline values: CDR1 SGHRS, CDR2 YFSETQ. The CDR3 region is CASSLAAVTDTQYF. The CDR3 coding sequence is TGCGCCAGCAGCTTAGCGGCCGTCACAGATACGCAGTATTTT.

This chain links TRBV5-4 with TRBJ2-1; D is perhaps TRBD2 (6 bases). Germline values: CDR1 SGHNT, CDR2 YYREEE (reference sequence). The CDR3 has 13 residues. Trimming left V 4 bases short and J 8 bases short, with 13 bases between. The CDR3 bases are TGTGCCAGCAGCATCGTGGGGGGAGATGAGCAGTTCTTC. Amino acid sequence: CASSIVGGDEQFF.

This rearrangement joins TRBV4-2 to TRBJ2-1; 9 nucleotides agree with TRBD2. The V gene's germline CDR1 is LGHNA and CDR2 YNFKEQ. After removal of 1 base from V and 5 bases from J, the junction contained 6 bases not matched to a gene. CDR3 length: 16 residues. The CDR3 sequence: CASSQGRAGGHNEQFF. DNA for the CDR3: TGTGCCAGCAGCCAAGGTCGGGCGGGGGGGCACAATGAGCAGTTCTTC.

The chain combines TRBV9 with TRBJ2-1, with D unclear. The ends were cut back, 0 bases at V and 2 bases at J, with 9 bases in the middle. Germline V lookup: CDR1 SGDLS, CDR2 YYNGEE. The CDR3 totals 15 residues. CDR3 residues: CASSVEGSPYNEQFF. The DNA for the CDR3 is TGTGCCAGCAGCGTAGAGGGCTCTCCCTACAATGAGCAGTTCTTC.

The J gene is TRBJ1-5, the V gene TRBV12-3 or TRBV12-4; 9 nucleotides line up with TRBD1. Losses at the gene ends were 6 bases for V and 3 bases for J; bases not matched to a gene: 9. CDR3 length: 16 residues. The CDR3 nucleotides read TGTGCCAGCAGCCCTCCGGGACAGGGATCCAATCAGCCCCAGCATTTT. Amino acids: CASSPPGQGSNQPQHF.

This chain joins TRBV27 and TRBJ2-2; 9 nucleotides line up with TRBD2. The CDR3 loop spans 14 amino acids. V dropped 6 bases and J dropped 1; count of bases not matched to a gene: 0. Germline assignment: CDR1 MNHEY and CDR2 SMNVEV (reference sequence). The CDR3 loop is CASRTSGNTGELFF. CDR3 DNA sequence: TGTGCCAGCAGGACTAGCGGGAACACCGGGGAGCTGTTTTTT.

The chain carries TRBV5-1 and TRBJ2-3, with no clear D. V was clipped by 8 bases and J by 7 bases, with 8 bases between them. The CDR3 has 10 amino acids. Germline CDR1 and CDR2: SGHRS and YFSETQ. The CDR3, as DNA: TGCGCCAGTGAGGATTATACGCAGTATTTT. Its protein is CASEDYTQYF.